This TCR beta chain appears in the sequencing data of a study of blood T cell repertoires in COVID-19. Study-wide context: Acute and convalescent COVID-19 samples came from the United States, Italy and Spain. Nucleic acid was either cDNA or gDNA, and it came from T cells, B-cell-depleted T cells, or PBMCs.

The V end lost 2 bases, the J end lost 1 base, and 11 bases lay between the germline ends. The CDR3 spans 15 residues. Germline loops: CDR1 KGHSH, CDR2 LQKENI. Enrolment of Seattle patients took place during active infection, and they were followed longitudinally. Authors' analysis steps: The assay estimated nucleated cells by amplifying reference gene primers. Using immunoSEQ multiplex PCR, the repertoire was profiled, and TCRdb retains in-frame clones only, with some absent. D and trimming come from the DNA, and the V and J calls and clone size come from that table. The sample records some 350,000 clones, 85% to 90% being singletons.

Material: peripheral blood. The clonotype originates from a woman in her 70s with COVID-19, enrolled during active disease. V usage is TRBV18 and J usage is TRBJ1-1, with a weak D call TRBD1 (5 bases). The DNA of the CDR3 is TGTGCCAGCTCACCAAAAGGGGTCCCGAACACTGAAGCTTTCTTT. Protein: CASSPKGVPNTEAFF.